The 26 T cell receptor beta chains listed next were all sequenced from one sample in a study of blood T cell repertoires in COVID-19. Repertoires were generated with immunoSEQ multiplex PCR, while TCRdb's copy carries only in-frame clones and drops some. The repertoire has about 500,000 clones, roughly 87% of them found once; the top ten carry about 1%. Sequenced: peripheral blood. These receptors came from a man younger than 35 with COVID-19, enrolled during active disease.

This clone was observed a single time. CDR3 in DNA: TGTGCCAGTAGTATAGGTGACAGGGGGTTCAATGAGCAGTTCTTC. Amino acids: CASSIGDRGFNEQFF. This rearrangement joins TRBV19 to TRBJ2-1, with 9 bases fitting TRBD1. CDR1 is LNHDA and CDR2 is SQIVND in the germline V gene (reference sequence). CDR3 length equals 15 residues. Trimming cost V 1 base and J 6 bases; bases outside gene matches: 4.

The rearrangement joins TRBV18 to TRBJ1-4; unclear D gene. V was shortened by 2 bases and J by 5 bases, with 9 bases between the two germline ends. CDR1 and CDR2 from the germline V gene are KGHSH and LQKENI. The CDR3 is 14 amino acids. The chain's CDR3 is CASSPARLNEKLFF. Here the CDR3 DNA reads TGTGCCAGCTCACCAGCCAGGCTCAATGAAAAACTGTTTTTT. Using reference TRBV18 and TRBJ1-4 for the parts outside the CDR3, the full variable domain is NAGVMQNPRHLVRRRGQEARLRCSPMKGHSHVYWYRQLPEEGLKFMVYLQKENIIDESGMPKERFSAEFPKEGPSILRIQQVVRGDSAAYFCASSPARLNEKLFFGSGTQLSVL.

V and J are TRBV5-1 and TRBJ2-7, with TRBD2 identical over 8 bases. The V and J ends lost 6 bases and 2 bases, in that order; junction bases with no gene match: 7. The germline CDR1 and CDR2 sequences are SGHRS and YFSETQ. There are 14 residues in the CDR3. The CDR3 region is CASTTGSGAYEQYF. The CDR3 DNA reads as TGCGCCAGCACAACGGGTAGCGGGGCCTACGAGCAGTACTTC.

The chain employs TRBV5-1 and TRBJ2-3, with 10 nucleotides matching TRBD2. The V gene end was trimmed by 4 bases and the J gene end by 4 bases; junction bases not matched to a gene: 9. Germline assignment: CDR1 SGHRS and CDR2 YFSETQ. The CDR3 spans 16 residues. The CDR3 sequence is CASSGRVAGGADTQYF. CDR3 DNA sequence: TGCGCCAGCAGCGGCAGGGTAGCGGGAGGAGCAGATACGCAGTATTTT.

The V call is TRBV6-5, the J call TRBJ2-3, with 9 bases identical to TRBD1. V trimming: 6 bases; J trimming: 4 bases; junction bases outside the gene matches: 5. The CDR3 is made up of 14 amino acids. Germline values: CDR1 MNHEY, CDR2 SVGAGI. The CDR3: CASSQDRGPDTQYF. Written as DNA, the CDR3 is TGTGCCAGCAGCCAGGACAGGGGCCCAGATACGCAGTATTTT.

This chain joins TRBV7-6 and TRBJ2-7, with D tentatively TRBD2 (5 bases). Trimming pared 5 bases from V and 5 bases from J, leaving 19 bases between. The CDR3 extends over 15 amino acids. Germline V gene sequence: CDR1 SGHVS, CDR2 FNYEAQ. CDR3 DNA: TGTGCCAGCAGCCGGTTACTAGATGACTTTAACGAGCAGTACTTC. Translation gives CASSRLLDDFNEQYF.

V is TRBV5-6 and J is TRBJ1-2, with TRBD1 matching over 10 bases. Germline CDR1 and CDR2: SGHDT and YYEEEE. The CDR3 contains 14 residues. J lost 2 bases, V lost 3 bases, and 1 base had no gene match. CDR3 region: CASSSGQGNYGYTF. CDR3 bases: TGTGCCAGCAGCTCGGGACAGGGGAACTATGGCTACACCTTC.

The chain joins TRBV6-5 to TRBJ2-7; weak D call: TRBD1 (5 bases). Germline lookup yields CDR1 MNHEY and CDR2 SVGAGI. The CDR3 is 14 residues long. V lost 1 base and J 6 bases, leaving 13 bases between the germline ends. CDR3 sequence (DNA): TGTGCCAGCAGTTACTATCCCTCTAGGGGCGAGCAGTACTTC. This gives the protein CASSYYPSRGEQYF.

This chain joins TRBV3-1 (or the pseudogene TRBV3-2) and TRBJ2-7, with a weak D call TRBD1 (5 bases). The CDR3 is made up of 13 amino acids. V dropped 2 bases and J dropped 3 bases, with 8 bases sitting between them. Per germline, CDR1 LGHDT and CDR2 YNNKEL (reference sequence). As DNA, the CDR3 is TGTGCCAGCAGCCAAAGGGGCTACTACGAGCAGTACTTC. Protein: CASSQRGYYEQYF.

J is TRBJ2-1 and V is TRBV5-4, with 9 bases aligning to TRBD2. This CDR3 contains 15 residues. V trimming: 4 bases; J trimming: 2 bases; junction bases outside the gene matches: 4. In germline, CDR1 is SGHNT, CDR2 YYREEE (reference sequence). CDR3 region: CASSPPSGTYNEQFF. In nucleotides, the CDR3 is TGTGCCAGCAGCCCTCCTAGCGGGACCTACAATGAGCAGTTCTTC.

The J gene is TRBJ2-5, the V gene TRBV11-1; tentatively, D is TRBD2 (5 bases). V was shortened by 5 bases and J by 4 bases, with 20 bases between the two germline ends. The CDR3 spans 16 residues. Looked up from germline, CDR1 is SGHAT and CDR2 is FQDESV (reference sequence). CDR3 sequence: CASSGTTGADGETQYF. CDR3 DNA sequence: TGTGCCAGCAGCGGAACTACCGGAGCGGACGGAGAGACCCAGTACTTC.

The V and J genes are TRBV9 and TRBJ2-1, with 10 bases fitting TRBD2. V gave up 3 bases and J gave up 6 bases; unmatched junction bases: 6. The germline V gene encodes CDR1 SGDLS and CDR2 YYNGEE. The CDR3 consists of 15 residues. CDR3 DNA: TGTGCCAGCAGCGAGGGGGTAGCGGGAGGCAATGAGCAGTTCTTC. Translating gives CASSEGVAGGNEQFF.

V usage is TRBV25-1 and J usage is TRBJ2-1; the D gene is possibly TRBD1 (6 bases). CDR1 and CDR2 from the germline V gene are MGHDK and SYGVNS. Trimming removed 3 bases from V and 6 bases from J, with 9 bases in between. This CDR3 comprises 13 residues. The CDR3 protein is CASSEQGSNEQFF. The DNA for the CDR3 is TGTGCCAGCAGTGAGCAGGGGAGCAATGAGCAGTTCTTC. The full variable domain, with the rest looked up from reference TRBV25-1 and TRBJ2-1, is EADIYQTPRYLVIGTGKKITLECSQTMGHDKMYWYQQDPGMELHLIHYSYGVNSTEKGDLSSESTVSRIRTEHFPLTLESARPSHTSQYLCASSEQGSNEQFFGPGTRLTVL.

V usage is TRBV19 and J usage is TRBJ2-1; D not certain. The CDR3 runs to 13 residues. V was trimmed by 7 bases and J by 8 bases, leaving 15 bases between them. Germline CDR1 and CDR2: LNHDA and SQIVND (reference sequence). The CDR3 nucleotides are TGTGCCAGTAATCGCGGCCTAAACCATGAGCAGTTCTTC. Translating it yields CASNRGLNHEQFF. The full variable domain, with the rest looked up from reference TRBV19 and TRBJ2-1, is DGGITQSPKYLFRKEGQNVTLSCEQNLNHDAMYWYRQDPGQGLRLIYYSQIVNDFQKGDIAEGYSVSREKKESFPLTVTSAQKNPTAFYLCASNRGLNHEQFFGPGTRLTVL.

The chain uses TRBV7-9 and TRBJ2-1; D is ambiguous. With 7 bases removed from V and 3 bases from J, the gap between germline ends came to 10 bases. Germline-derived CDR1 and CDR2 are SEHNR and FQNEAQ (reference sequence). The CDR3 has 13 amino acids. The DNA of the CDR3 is TGTGCCAGCACCGGCTTAAGCTACAATGAGCAGTTCTTC. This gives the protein CASTGLSYNEQFF.

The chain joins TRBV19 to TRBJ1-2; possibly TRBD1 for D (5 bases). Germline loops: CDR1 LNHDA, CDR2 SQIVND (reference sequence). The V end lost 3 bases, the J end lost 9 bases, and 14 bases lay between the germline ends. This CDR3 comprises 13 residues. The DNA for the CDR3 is TGTGCCAGTAGTATCCCAGGGAGGAATCGCTACACCTTC. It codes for CASSIPGRNRYTF.

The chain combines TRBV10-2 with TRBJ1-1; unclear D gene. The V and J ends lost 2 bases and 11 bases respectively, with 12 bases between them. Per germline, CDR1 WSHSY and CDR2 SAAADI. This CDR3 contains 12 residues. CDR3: CASSERSWRAFF. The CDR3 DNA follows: TGCGCCAGCAGTGAGAGGTCGTGGAGGGCTTTCTTT.

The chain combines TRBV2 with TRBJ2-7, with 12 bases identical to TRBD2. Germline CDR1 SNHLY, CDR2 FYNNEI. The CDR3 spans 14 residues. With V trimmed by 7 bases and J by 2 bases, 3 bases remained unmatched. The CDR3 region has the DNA TGTGCCAGCACTAGACTAGCGGGAGCCTACGAGCAGTACTTC. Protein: CASTRLAGAYEQYF.

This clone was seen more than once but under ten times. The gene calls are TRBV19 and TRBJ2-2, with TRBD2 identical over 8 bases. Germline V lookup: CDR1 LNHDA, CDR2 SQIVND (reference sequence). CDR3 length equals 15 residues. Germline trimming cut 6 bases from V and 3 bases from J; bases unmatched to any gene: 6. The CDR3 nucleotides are TGTGCCAGTAGGGCCGGGACTAGAGACACCGGGGAGCTGTTTTTT. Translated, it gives CASRAGTRDTGELFF.

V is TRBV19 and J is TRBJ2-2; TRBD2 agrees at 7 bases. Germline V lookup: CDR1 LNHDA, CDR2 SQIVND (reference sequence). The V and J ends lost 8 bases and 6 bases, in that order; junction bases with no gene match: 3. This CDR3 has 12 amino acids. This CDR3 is CASWGGSGELFF. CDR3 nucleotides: TGTGCCAGTTGGGGGGGTTCCGGGGAGCTGTTTTTT.

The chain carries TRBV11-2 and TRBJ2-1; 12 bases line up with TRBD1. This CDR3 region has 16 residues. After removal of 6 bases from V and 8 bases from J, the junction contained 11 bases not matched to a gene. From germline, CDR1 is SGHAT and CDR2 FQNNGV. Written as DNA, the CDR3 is TGTGCCAGCAGGGCTAAGTGGGACAGGGGGCCTCATGAGCAGTTCTTC. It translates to CASRAKWDRGPHEQFF. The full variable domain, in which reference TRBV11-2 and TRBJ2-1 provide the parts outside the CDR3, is EAGVAQSPRYKIIEKRQSVAFWCNPISGHATLYWYQQILGQGPKLLIQFQNNGVVDDSQLPKDRFSAERLKGVDSTLKIQPAKLEDSAVYLCASRAKWDRGPHEQFFGPGTRLTVL.

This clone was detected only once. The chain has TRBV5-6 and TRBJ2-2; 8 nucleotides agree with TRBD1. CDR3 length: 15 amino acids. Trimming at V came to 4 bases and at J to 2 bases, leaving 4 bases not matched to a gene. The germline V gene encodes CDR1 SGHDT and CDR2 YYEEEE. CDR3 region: CASSLTGGNTGELFF. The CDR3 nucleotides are TGTGCCAGCAGCCTTACAGGGGGAAACACCGGGGAGCTGTTTTTT.

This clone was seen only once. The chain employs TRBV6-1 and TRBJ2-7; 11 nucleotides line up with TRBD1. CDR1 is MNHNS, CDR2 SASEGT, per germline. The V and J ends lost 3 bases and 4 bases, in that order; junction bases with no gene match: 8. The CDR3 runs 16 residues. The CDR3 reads CASSDPTDRGRYEQYF. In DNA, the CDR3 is TGTGCCAGCAGTGACCCGACGGACAGGGGGCGGTACGAGCAGTACTTC.

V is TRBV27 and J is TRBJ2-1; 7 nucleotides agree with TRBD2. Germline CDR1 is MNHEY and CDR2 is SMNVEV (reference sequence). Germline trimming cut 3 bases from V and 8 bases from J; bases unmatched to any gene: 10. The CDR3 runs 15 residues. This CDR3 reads CASSFTSGGYYEQFF. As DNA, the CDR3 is TGTGCCAGCAGTTTTACGTCGGGGGGTTACTATGAGCAGTTCTTC.

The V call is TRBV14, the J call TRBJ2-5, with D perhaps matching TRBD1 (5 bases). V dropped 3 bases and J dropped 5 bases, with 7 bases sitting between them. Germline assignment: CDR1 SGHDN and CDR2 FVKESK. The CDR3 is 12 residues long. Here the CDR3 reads CASSQYRETQYF. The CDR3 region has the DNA TGTGCCAGCAGCCAGTACAGGGAGACCCAGTACTTC.

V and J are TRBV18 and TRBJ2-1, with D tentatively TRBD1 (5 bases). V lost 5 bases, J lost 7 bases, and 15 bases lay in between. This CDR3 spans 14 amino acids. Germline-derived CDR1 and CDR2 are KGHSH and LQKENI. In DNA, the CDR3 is TGTGCCAGCTCAGAAAGGGGCGTACTTAATGAGCAGTTCTTC. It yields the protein CASSERGVLNEQFF.